This T cell receptor beta chain was recorded in a study of blood T cell repertoires in COVID-19. The germline V gene has CDR1 SQVTM and CDR2 ANQGSEA. V was shortened by 5 bases and J by 0 bases, with 10 bases between the two germline ends. The CDR3 totals 13 residues. Sequenced by immunoSEQ multiplex PCR; TCRdb stores in-frame clones only, minus some. The profile shows 100,000 or so clones, less than 85% of them singletons. This clone occurred once. Sample: peripheral blood. The receptor was isolated from a woman aged 60 to 75 with acute or convalescent COVID-19. V is TRBV29-1 and J is TRBJ1-1; D might be TRBD1 (5 bases). Written as DNA, the CDR3 is TGCAGCGTTTGGACACGGCTGAACACTGAAGCTTTCTTT. Its translation is CSVWTRLNTEAFF.